The next 11 T cell receptor beta chains were all read from a single sample in a study of T cells in Graves' hyperthyroidism and ophthalmopathy. From RNA transcripts, TCR beta CDR3 regions were amplified. First-round RT-PCR targeting the TCR CDR3 was performed with the HTBI primer set. TCRdb re-called the multiplex PCR reads through MiXCR, storing one row per CDR3 protein. The table lists more than 550,000 distinct CDR3 sequences, around 20% of them singletons, with 16% in the top ten. The sample was blood. The receptor source for this set is a woman aged 50 to 60 with Graves' hyperthyroidism that later progressed to Graves' ophthalmopathy.

The table lists this clonotype with many counts. The rearrangement links TRBV27 to TRBJ2-1; 11 nucleotides line up with TRBD2. The ends lost 2 bases at V and 5 bases at J; junction bases unmatched: 2. The CDR3 has 15 residues. Germline CDR1 is MNHEY and CDR2 is SMNVEV (reference sequence). The CDR3 spells CASSLELAGDNEQFF. In nucleotides, the CDR3 is TGTGCCAGCAGTTTAGAACTAGCGGGGGACAATGAGCAGTTCTTC.

A single count supports this clonotype. The chain couples TRBV6-4 to TRBJ1-1; possible D gene TRBD1, 6 bases. V lost 2 bases and J 13 bases, leaving 20 bases between the germline ends. In germline, CDR1 is MRHNA, CDR2 SNTAGT. This CDR3 has 14 residues. CDR3 in DNA: TGTGCCAGCAGTGACCCCAATCCAACAGGGCCCTATTTCTTT. This encodes CASSDPNPTGPYFF.

This clonotype was seen repeatedly, ten times or more. The rearrangement links TRBV9 to TRBJ1-1; possible D gene TRBD1, 6 bases. Germline loops: CDR1 SGDLS, CDR2 YYNGEE. The CDR3 totals 15 residues. V dropped 0 bases and J dropped 1 base, with 10 bases sitting between them. The CDR3 region has the DNA TGTGCCAGCAGCGTAGGATTACAGGGGAACACTGAAGCTTTCTTT. Translating gives CASSVGLQGNTEAFF.

This clonotype was found many times. The chain combines TRBV11-3 with TRBJ1-1; D call uncertain. The germline V gene encodes CDR1 SGHNT and CDR2 YENEEA. The CDR3 totals 13 residues. Deletions cut 0 bases from V and 5 bases from J, with 7 bases between. CDR3 amino acids: CASSLDSQTEAFF. CDR3 nucleotide sequence: TGTGCCAGCAGCTTAGATTCGCAGACTGAAGCTTTCTTT. Looking up the rest from reference TRBV11-3 and TRBJ1-1 gives the full variable domain: EAGVVQSPRYKIIEKKQPVAFWCNPISGHNTLYWYLQNLGQGPELLIRYENEEAVDDSQLPKDRFSAERLKGVDSTLKIQPAELGDSAVYLCASSLDSQTEAFFGQGTRLTVV.

The chain is built from TRBV10-3 and TRBJ1-2, with TRBD1 as a possible D gene (5 bases). The CDR3 spans 13 residues. Trimming removed 3 bases at V and 5 bases at J, with 10 bases between. Germline CDR1 and CDR2: ENHRY and SYGVKD. The CDR3 protein is CAISEVGLYGYTF. DNA for the CDR3: TGTGCCATCAGTGAAGTGGGACTTTATGGCTACACCTTC.

This clonotype was observed at least ten times. This chain links TRBV11-2 with TRBJ1-6; TRBD1 is a possible D gene (5 bases). V lost 2 bases to trimming and J lost 6 bases, with 11 bases between them. CDR3 length equals 15 residues. Per germline, CDR1 SGHAT and CDR2 FQNNGV. The CDR3: CASSLIRRGNSPLHF. CDR3 sequence (DNA): TGTGCCAGCAGCTTAATCCGAAGGGGTAATTCACCCCTCCACTTT.

This clonotype has a count of ten or more. V and J are TRBV28 and TRBJ1-4, with D hard to call. This CDR3 is built from 12 residues. Germline V gives CDR1 MDHEN, CDR2 SYDVKM. Trimming pared 7 bases from V and 3 bases from J, leaving 6 bases between. The CDR3 nucleotides read TGTGCCAGCAATTCAGCTAATGAAAAACTGTTTTTT. This translates into CASNSANEKLFF. The variable domain in full, completed from reference TRBV28 and TRBJ1-4, reads DVKVTQSSRYLVKRTGEKVFLECVQDMDHENMFWYRQDPGLGLRLIYFSYDVKMKEKGDIPEGYSVSREKKERFSLILESASTNQTSMYLCASNSANEKLFFGSGTQLSVL.

The DNA for the CDR3 is TGTGCCAGCAGATATGGGACAGGGGGGCAGTACTTC. Protein product: CASRYGTGGQYF. The chain is built from TRBV12-3 or TRBV12-4 and TRBJ2-7; 11 bases match TRBD1. This CDR3 spans 12 amino acids. V was pared by 6 bases and J by 9 bases, with 4 bases of the junction left unmatched.

A word on this clonotype: Germline is not matched at one junction end, which may reflect a read error. J is TRBJ1-6 and V is TRBV10-3; unclear D gene. The length of the CDR3 is 13 residues. Looked up from germline, CDR1 is ENHRY and CDR2 is SYGVKD. The CDR3 DNA is TGTGCCATCAGTGAGTCGAGGGAATCACCCCCCCACTTT. This codes for CAISESRESPPHF.

This clonotype was recorded at least ten times. The chain's CDR3 is CSAIFNRERNGYTF. As DNA, the CDR3 is TGCAGTGCTATATTTAACAGGGAACGTAATGGCTACACCTTC. V is TRBV20-1 and J is TRBJ1-2, with D possibly matching TRBD1 (6 bases). Germline V gives CDR1 DFQATT, CDR2 SNEGSKA (reference sequence). V lost 4 bases and J lost 6, with 18 bases in between. This CDR3 is built from 14 residues.

In its sample, this clonotype was seen many times. The rearrangement joins TRBV5-1 to TRBJ2-2; 8 positions agree with TRBD1. V lost 5 bases and J lost 8; bases outside the gene matches: 11. CDR3 size: 15 residues. CDR1 SGHRS and CDR2 YFSETQ come from the germline V gene. CDR3 loop: CASSSRQGISGELFF. CDR3 sequence (DNA): TGCGCCAGCAGTTCCCGACAGGGGATTTCAGGGGAGCTGTTTTTT.